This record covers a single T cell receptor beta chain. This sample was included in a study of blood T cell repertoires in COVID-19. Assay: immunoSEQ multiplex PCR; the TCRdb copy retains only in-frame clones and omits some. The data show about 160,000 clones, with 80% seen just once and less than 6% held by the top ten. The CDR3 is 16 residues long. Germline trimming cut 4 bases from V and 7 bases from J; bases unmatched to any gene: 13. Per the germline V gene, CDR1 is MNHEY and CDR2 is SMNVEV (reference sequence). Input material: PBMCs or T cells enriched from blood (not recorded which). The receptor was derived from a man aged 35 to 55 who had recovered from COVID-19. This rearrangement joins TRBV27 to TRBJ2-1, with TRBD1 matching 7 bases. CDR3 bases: TGTGCCAGCAGTTCGTATTCCGGGACAGACCTTAATGAGCAGTTCTTC. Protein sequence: CASSSYSGTDLNEQFF.